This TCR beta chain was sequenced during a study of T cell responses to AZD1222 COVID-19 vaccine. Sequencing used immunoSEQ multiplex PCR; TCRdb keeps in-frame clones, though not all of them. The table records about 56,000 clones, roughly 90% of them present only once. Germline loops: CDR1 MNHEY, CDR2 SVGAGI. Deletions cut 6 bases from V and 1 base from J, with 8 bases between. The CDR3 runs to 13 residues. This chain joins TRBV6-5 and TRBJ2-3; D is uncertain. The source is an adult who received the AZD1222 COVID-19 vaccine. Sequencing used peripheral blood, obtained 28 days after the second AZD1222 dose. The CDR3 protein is CASRAGGTDTQYF. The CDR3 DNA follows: TGTGCCAGCAGGGCAGGAGGCACAGATACGCAGTATTTT.